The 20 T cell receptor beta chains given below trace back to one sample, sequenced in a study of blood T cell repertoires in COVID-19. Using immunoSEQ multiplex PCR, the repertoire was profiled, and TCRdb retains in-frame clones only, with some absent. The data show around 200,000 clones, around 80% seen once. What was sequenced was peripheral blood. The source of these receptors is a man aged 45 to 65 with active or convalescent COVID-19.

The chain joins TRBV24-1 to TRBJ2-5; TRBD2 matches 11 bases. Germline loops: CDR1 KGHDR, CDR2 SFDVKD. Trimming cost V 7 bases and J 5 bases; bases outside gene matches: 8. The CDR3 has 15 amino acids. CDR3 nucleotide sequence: TGTGCCACCAGCGGACTAGCGGGTAAGGAGGAGACCCAGTACTTC. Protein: CATSGLAGKEETQYF.

The CDR3 is CASSHEVVGGQPQHF. The CDR3 nucleotides read TGTGCCAGCAGTCACGAGGTTGTAGGGGGACAGCCCCAGCATTTT. V and J are TRBV6-2 or TRBV6-3 and TRBJ1-5; D may be TRBD1 (6 bases). V was cut by 5 bases and J by 7 bases, with 18 bases left in between. Per germline, CDR1 MNHEY and CDR2 SVGEGT. The CDR3 runs to 15 residues.

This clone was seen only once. The CDR3 DNA sequence: TGTGCCAGTAGTATTTCGCCTTCGGTCTATAGCAATCAGCCCCAGCATTTT. It translates to CASSISPSVYSNQPQHF. The chain uses TRBV19 and TRBJ1-5; D is undetermined. V was shortened by 3 bases and J by 0 bases, with 15 bases between the two germline ends. This CDR3 has 17 residues. Per the germline V gene, CDR1 is LNHDA and CDR2 is SQIVND (reference sequence).

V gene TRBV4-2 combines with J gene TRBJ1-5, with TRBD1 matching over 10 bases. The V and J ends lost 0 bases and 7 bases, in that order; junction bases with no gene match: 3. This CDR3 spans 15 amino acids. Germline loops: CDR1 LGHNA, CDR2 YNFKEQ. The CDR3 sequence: CASSQDSDRGQPQHF. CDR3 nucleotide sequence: TGTGCCAGCAGCCAAGATTCGGACAGGGGGCAGCCCCAGCATTTT.

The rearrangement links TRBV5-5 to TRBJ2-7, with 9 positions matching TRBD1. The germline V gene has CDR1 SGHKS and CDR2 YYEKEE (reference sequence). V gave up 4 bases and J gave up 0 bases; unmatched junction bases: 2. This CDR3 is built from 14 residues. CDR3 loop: CASSPGQGSYEQYF. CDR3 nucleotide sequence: TGTGCCAGCAGCCCGGGACAGGGCTCCTACGAGCAGTACTTC.

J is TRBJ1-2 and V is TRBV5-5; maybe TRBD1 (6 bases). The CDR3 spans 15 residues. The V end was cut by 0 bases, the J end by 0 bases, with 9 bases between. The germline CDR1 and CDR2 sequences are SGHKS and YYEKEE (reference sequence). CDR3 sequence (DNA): TGTGCCAGCAGCTTGGCAGGGACAACTAACTATGGCTACACCTTC. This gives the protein CASSLAGTTNYGYTF.

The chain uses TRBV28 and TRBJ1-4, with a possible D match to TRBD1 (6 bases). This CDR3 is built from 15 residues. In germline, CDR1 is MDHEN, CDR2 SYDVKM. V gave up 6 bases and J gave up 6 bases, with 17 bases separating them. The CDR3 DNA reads TGTGCCAGCAGGGGGCGACAGGAGTTCCATGAAAAACTGTTTTTT. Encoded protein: CASRGRQEFHEKLFF.

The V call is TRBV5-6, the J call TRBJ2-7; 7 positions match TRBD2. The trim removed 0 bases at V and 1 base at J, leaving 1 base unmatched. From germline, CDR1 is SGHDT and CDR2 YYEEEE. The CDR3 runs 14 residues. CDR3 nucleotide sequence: TGTGCCAGCAGCTTGGCCGGGGGGTCCTACGAGCAGTACTTC. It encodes CASSLAGGSYEQYF.

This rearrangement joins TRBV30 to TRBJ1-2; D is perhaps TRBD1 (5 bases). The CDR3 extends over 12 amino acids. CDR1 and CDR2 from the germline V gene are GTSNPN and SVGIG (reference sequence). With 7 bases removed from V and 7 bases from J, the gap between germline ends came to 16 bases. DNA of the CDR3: TGTGCCTTTACTAAGACAGTTCGTGGCTACACCTTC. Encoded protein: CAFTKTVRGYTF.

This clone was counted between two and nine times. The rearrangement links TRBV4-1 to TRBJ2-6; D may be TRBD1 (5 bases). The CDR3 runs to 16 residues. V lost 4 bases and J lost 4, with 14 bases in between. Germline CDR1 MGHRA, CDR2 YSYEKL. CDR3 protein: CASSPPGRQGANVLTF. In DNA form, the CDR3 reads TGCGCCAGCAGCCCCCCAGGGCGTCAAGGGGCCAACGTCCTGACTTTC.

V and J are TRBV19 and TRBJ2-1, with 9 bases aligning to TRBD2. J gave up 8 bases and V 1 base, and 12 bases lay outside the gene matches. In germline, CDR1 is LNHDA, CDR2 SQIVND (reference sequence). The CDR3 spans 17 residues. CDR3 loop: CASSIVAGAPIPHEQFF. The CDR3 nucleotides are TGTGCCAGTAGTATAGTAGCGGGAGCTCCTATCCCCCATGAGCAGTTCTTC.

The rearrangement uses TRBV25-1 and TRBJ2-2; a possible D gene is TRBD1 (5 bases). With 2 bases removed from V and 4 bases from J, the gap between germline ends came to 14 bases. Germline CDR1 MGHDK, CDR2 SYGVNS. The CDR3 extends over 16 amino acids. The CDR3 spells CASSEGVRVGTGELFF. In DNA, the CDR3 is TGTGCCAGCAGTGAAGGGGTCAGGGTGGGCACCGGGGAGCTGTTTTTT. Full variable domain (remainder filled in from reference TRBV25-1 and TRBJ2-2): EADIYQTPRYLVIGTGKKITLECSQTMGHDKMYWYQQDPGMELHLIHYSYGVNSTEKGDLSSESTVSRIRTEHFPLTLESARPSHTSQYLCASSEGVRVGTGELFFGEGSRLTVL.

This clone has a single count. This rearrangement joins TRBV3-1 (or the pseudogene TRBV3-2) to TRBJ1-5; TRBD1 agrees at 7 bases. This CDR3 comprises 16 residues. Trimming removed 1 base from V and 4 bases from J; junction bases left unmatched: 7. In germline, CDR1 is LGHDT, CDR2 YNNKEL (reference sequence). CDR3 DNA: TGTGCCAGCAGCCAAGGGGAAAGGGGGCTTAATCAGCCCCAGCATTTT. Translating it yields CASSQGERGLNQPQHF.

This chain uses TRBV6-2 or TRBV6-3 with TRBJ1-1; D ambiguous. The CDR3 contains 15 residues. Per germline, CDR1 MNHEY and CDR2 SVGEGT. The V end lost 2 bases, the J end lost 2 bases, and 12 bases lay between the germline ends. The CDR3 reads CASSYRGRVNTEAFF. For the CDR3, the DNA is TGTGCCAGCAGTTACCGGGGAAGAGTAAACACTGAAGCTTTCTTT.

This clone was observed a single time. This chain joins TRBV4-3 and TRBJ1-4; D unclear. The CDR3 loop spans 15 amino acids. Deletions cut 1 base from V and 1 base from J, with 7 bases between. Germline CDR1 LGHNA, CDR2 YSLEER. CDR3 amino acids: CASSQVPITNEKLFF. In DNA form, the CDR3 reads TGCGCCAGCAGCCAAGTGCCTATAACTAATGAAAAACTGTTTTTT.

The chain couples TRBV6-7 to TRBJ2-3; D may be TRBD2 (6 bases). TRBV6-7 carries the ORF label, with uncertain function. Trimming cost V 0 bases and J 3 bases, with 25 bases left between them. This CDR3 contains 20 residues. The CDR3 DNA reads TGTGCCAGCAGTTACTCGAATCCCCCGGGAGTAGCCGGCGGTACAGATACGCAGTATTTT. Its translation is CASSYSNPPGVAGGTDTQYF.

CDR3 DNA sequence: TGCGCCAGCACCCGGGGCTACAATGAGCAGTTCTTC. It specifies CASTRGYNEQFF. The chain recombines TRBV5-1 with TRBJ2-1; D may be TRBD2 (5 bases). Germline-derived CDR1 and CDR2 are SGHRS and YFSETQ. V was trimmed by 6 bases and J by 3 bases, leaving 7 bases between them. The CDR3 sequence is 12 residues long.

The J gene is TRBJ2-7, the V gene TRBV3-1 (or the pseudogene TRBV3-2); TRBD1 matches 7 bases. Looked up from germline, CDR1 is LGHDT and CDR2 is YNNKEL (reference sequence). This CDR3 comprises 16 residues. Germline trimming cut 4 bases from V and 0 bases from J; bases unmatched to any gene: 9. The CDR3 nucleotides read TGTGCCAGCAGCCCACCAACCGGGACAGCCTCCTACGAGCAGTACTTC. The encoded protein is CASSPPTGTASYEQYF.

CDR3 protein: CASSSGGGTGSPLHF. The CDR3 DNA sequence: TGTGCCAGTAGTTCCGGCGGGGGAACTGGTTCACCCCTCCACTTT. V gene TRBV19 combines with J gene TRBJ1-6, with D perhaps TRBD1 (5 bases). V shed 5 bases and J shed 9 bases, with 17 bases lying between them. The CDR3 runs 15 residues. The germline CDR1 and CDR2 sequences are LNHDA and SQIVND (reference sequence).

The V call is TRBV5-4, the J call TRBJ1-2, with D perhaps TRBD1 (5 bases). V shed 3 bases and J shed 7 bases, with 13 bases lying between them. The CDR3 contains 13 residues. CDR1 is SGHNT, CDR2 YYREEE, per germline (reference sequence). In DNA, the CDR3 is TGTGCCAGCAGCTCCGACAGTCTCTTTGGCTACACCTTC. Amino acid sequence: CASSSDSLFGYTF.